A selection of T cell receptor beta chains follows, all from one sample in a study of regulatory T cells in long-lasting Graves disease. Using its own MiXCR run on the multiplex PCR reads, TCRdb lists one record per CDR3 protein. The profile shows a few hundred thousand distinct CDR3 sequences, 15% to 20% of them singletons. This material consisted of peripheral blood mononuclear cells (PBMCs), taken at new diagnosis, from a patient treated with antithyroid drugs. These receptors came from a female donor with Graves disease. Both conserved end residues are part of each CDR3. The D gene is left open where the match is weak. A row's size may be missing; if present it is once, few, many or a size class.

cdr3_aa	cdr3_nt	v_call	clone_size	d_call	cdr3_length	j_call
CASSQENIGDTEAFF	TGCGCCAGCAGCCAAGAAAACATAGGGGACACTGAAGCTTTCTTT	TRBV4-3	many	-	15	TRBJ1-1
CASSLLTIGDTQYF	TGTGCCAGCAGCTTATTAACCATCGGAGATACGCAGTATTTT	TRBV7-2	many	-	14	TRBJ2-3
CASSESASGGQEAFF	TGTGCCAGCAGTGAATCTGCTTCGGGGGGACAGGAAGCTTTCTTT	TRBV6-1	many	TRBD1	15	TRBJ1-1
CASSLEAVTDTQYF	TGCGCCAGCAGCTTGGAAGCGGTCACAGATACGCAGTATTTT	TRBV5-1	many	-	14	TRBJ2-3
CASRGANTYEQYF	TGTGCCAGCAGGGGCGCAAATACCTACGAGCAGTACTTC	TRBV12-3/TRBV12-4	many	-	13	TRBJ2-7
CATAEGDTSGSQETQYF	TGTGCCACCGCGGAAGGGGATACTAGCGGGAGCCAAGAGACCCAGTACTTC	TRBV24-1	few	TRBD2	17	TRBJ2-5
CASSPTYSTDTQYF	TGTGCCAGCAGCCCTACCTATAGCACAGATACGCAGTATTTT	TRBV7-2	many	-	14	TRBJ2-3
CSVSSGGSYNEQFF	TGCAGCGTTTCTAGCGGGGGCTCCTACAATGAGCAGTTCTTC	TRBV29-1	many	TRBD2	14	TRBJ2-1
CASSLVTGQGYTF	TGTGCCAGCAGCTTAGTGACAGGACAGGGCTACACCTTC	TRBV11-3	many	-	13	TRBJ1-2
CASSLKAGGMGF	TGTGCCAGCAGTTTAAAGGCGGGAGGAATGGGCTTC	TRBV28	many	TRBD2	12	TRBJ2-4
CASREAHEQYF	TGTGCCAGCAGGGAAGCCCACGAGCAGTACTTC	TRBV6-1	many	-	11	TRBJ2-7
CASRRQRSSYNSPLHF	TGTGCCAGCAGGCGACAGAGGAGCTCCTATAATTCACCCCTCCACTTT	TRBV2	-	-	16	TRBJ1-6
CASRLASSYNEQFF	TGTGCCAGCAGGCTAGCCTCATCCTACAATGAGCAGTTCTTC	TRBV2	-	-	14	TRBJ2-1
CASSPLGSGQGYGYTF	TGTGCCAGCTCACCACTGGGTTCGGGACAGGGCTATGGCTACACCTTC	TRBV18	many	TRBD1	16	TRBJ1-2
CASSPRGKAEKLFF	TGTGCCAGCTCACCACGAGGGAAAGCTGAAAAACTGTTTTTT	TRBV18	many	-	14	TRBJ1-4
CASSYSPRDTEAFF	TGTGCCAGCAGTTACTCCCCTAGGGACACTGAAGCTTTCTTT	TRBV6-5	many	-	14	TRBJ1-1
CASSSGQGAGEQCF	TGCGCCAGCAGCTCGGGACAGGGGGCGGGTGAGCAGTGCTTC	TRBV5-1	-	TRBD1	14	TRBJ2-7
CASKELAGSYNEQFF	TGTGCCAGCAAGGAACTAGCGGGGTCCTACAATGAGCAGTTCTTC	TRBV27	many	TRBD2	15	TRBJ2-1
CASSQGNGNLNTGELFF	TGTGCCAGCAGCCAAGGAAACGGGAACCTGAACACCGGGGAGCTGTTTTTT	TRBV4-2	few	-	17	TRBJ2-2
CASSPFTANTEAFF	TGTGCCAGCAGTCCATTTACAGCGAACACTGAAGCTTTCTTT	TRBV6-1	many	-	14	TRBJ1-1
CASVGTRSQETQYF	TGTGCCAGCGTGGGGACGCGGAGCCAAGAGACCCAGTACTTC	TRBV2	many	-	14	TRBJ2-5
CASSLLGANTGELFF	TGTGCCAGCAGCCTTCTAGGGGCGAACACCGGGGAGCTGTTTTTT	TRBV12-3/TRBV12-4	many	-	15	TRBJ2-2
CASSLLTLSTDEQFF	TGTGCCAGCAGCCTACTGACCCTCTCGACGGATGAGCAGTTCTTC	TRBV27	many	-	15	TRBJ2-1